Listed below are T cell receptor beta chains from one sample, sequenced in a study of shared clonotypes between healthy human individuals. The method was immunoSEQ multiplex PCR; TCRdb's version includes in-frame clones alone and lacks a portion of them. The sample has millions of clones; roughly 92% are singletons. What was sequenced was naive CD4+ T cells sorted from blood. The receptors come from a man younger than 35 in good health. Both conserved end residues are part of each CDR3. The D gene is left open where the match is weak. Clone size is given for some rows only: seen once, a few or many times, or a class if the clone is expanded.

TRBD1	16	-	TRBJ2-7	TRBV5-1	CASSFRTGPRSGEQYF	TGCGCCAGCAGCTTCCGGACAGGGCCCCGTTCGGGAGAGCAGTACTTC
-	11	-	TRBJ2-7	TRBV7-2	CASSLKYEQYF	TGTGCCAGCAGTTTGAAGTACGAGCAGTACTTC
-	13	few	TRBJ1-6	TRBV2	CASSEGGNSPLHF	TGTGCCAGCAGTGAAGGGGGTAATTCACCCCTCCACTTT
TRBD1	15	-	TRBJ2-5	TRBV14	CASSQLDRDQETQYF	TGTGCCAGCAGCCAACTTGACAGGGACCAAGAGACCCAGTACTTC
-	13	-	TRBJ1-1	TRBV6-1	CATGRHQNTEAFF	TGTGCCACGGGCCGGCATCAGAACACTGAAGCTTTCTTT
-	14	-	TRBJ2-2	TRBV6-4	CASSEQRGTGELFF	TGTGCCAGCAGTGAACAAAGAGGGACCGGGGAGCTGTTTTTT
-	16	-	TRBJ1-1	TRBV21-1	CASSNLDGGPNTEAFF	TGTGCCAGCAGCAACTTAGATGGGGGGCCCAACACTGAAGCTTTCTTT
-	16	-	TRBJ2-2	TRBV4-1	CASSQEEGRRTGELFF	TGCGCCAGCAGCCAAGAGGAAGGACGGAGAACCGGGGAGCTGTTTTTT
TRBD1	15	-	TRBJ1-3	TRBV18	CASSRGQGYGNTIYF	TGTGCCAGCTCCCGAGGACAGGGGTACGGAAACACCATATATTTT
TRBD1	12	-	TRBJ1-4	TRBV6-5	CATRDRGEKLFF	TGTGCCACCCGGGACAGGGGAGAAAAACTGTTTTTT
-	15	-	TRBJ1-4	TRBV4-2	CASRGDVATNEKLFF	TGTGCCAGCAGAGGGGACGTTGCAACTAATGAAAAACTGTTTTTT
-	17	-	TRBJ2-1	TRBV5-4	CASSLRESTGSYNEQFF	TGTGCCAGCAGCTTGCGTGAGTCGACGGGTTCCTACAATGAGCAGTTCTTC
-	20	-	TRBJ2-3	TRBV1	CTSTRRGLAGPQKPADTQYF	TGCACCAGCACCAGACGGGGACTAGCGGGACCCCAGAAGCCGGCAGATACGCAGTATTTT
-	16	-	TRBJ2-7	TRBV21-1	CASTLRGGTGPYEQYF	TGTGCCAGCACCCTGAGGGGGGGGACAGGGCCCTACGAGCAGTACTTC
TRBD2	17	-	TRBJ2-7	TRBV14	CASSPWISGGLGGEQYF	TGTGCCAGCAGCCCCTGGATTAGCGGGGGGCTCGGGGGCGAGCAGTACTTC
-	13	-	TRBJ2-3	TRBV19	CASSVGLLDTQYF	TGTGCCAGTAGTGTGGGGCTGTTAGATACGCAGTATTTT
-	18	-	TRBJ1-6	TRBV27	CASSPDGSGSSYNSPLHF	TGTGCCAGCAGCCCGGACGGGTCAGGGAGCTCCTATAATTCACCCCTCCACTTT
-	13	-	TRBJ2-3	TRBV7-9	CASSRGNTDTQYF	TGTGCCAGCAGCAGGGGGAACACAGATACGCAGTATTTT
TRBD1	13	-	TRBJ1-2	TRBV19	CASTLDRGYGYTF	TGTGCCAGTACCCTCGACAGGGGCTATGGCTACACCTTC
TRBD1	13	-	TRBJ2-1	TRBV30	CAWKGAKNNEQFF	TGTGCCTGGAAGGGGGCGAAAAACAATGAGCAGTTCTTC
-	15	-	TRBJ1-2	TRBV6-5	CASSYSREINYGYTF	TGTGCCAGCAGTTACTCACGGGAAATTAACTATGGCTACACCTTC
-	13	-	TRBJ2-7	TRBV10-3	CAISVVQSYEQYF	TGTGCCATCAGTGTGGTCCAGTCCTACGAGCAGTACTTC
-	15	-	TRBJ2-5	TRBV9	CASSVMGALQETQYF	TGTGCCAGCAGCGTAATGGGGGCCCTCCAAGAGACCCAGTACTTC
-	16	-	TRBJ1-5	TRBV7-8	CASSLEGRQGNQPQHF	TGTGCCAGCAGCTTAGAAGGGCGGCAGGGCAATCAGCCCCAGCATTTT
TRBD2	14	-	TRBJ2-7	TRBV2	CASRAGTSGGEQYF	TGTGCCAGCAGGGCCGGGACTAGCGGGGGCGAGCAGTACTTC
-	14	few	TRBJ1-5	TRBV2	CASNLRQADQPQHF	TGTGCCAGCAACCTGAGACAGGCTGATCAGCCCCAGCATTTT
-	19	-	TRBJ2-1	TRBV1	CTSSQEASGRSNTDNEQFF	TGCACCAGCAGCCAAGAGGCTAGCGGGAGATCAAACACGGACAATGAGCAGTTCTTC
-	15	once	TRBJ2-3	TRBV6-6	CASSSGTASTDTQYF	TGTGCCAGCAGCAGTGGGACTGCTAGCACAGATACGCAGTATTTT
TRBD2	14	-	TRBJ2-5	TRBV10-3	CAISRGGNQETQYF	TGTGCCATCAGTCGGGGGGGGAACCAAGAGACCCAGTACTTC
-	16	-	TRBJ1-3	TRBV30	CAWRQIAGFFGNTIYF	TGTGCCTGGAGACAAATTGCTGGGTTTTTTGGAAACACCATATATTTT
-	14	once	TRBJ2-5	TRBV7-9	CASSMRRNQETQYF	TGTGCCAGCAGCATGAGACGGAACCAAGAGACCCAGTACTTC
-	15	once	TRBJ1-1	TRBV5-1	CASSTGHSRGTEAFF	TGCGCCAGCAGCACGGGACACTCGAGGGGCACTGAAGCTTTCTTT
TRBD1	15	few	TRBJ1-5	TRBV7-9	CASSPMKGAGQPQHF	TGTGCCAGCAGCCCCATGAAGGGGGCGGGTCAGCCCCAGCATTTT
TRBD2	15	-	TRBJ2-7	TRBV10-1	CASSGAPGGAYEQYF	TGCGCCAGCAGTGGGGCTCCCGGGGGGGCCTACGAGCAGTACTTC
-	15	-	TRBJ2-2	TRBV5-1	CASTTGQRRTGELFF	TGCGCCAGCACCACCGGACAGAGACGCACCGGGGAGCTGTTTTTT
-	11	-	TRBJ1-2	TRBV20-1	CSARRGGGYTF	TGCAGTGCTAGGAGAGGGGGTGGCTACACCTTC
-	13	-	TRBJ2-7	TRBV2	CASRASQNYEQYF	TGTGCCAGCAGGGCCTCACAGAACTACGAGCAGTACTTC
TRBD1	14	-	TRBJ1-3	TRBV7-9	CASSSRTGGNTIYF	TGTGCCAGCAGCTCCCGGACAGGAGGAAACACCATATATTTT
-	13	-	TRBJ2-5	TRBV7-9	CASSFDRQETQYF	TGTGCCAGCAGCTTTGACAGGCAAGAGACCCAGTACTTC
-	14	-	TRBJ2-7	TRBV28	CASSPPPQGYEQYF	TGTGCCAGCAGTCCCCCCCCGCAGGGCTACGAGCAGTACTTC
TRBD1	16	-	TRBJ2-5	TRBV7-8	CASSLVQDRGQETQYF	TGTGCCAGCAGCTTAGTGCAGGACAGGGGGCAAGAGACCCAGTACTTC
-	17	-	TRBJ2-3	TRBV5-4	CASSPSGSRASTDTQYF	TGTGCCAGCAGCCCCTCCGGGAGTCGAGCTAGCACAGATACGCAGTATTTT
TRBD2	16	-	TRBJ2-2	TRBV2	CASSVTSGRSGGELFF	TGTGCCAGCAGTGTGACTAGCGGGAGGTCTGGCGGGGAGCTGTTTTTT
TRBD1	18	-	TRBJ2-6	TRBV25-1	CASSPRQGRQSGANVLTF	TGTGCCAGCAGTCCTCGACAGGGGCGACAATCAGGGGCCAACGTCCTGACTTTC
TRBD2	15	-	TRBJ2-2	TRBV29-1	CSVRLAGANTGELFF	TGCAGCGTTCGACTAGCGGGGGCCAACACCGGGGAGCTGTTTTTT
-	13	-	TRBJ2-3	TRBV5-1	CASSLEATDTQYF	TGCGCCAGCAGCTTAGAGGCCACAGATACGCAGTATTTT
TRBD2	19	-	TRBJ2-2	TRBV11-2	CASSLRSLAGVQNTGELFF	TGTGCCAGCAGCCTCAGGTCGCTAGCGGGAGTTCAGAACACCGGGGAGCTGTTTTTT
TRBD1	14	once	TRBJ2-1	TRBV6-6	CASSRGQPYNEQFF	TGTGCCAGCAGCCGGGGACAGCCCTACAATGAGCAGTTCTTC
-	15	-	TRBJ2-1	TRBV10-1	CASSERGSPWNEQFF	TGCGCCAGCAGTGAGCGCGGGTCCCCTTGGAATGAGCAGTTCTTC
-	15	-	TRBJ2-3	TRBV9	CASSELTGSTDTQYF	TGTGCCAGCAGCGAATTGACGGGTAGCACAGATACGCAGTATTTT
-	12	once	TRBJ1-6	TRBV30	CAWSTALLPLHF	TGTGCCTGGAGTACAGCTCTGCTACCCCTCCACTTT
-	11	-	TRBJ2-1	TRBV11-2	CASSVVNEQFF	TGTGCCAGCAGCGTCGTCAATGAGCAGTTCTTC
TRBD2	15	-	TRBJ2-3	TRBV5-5	CASSLPSGNADTQYF	TGTGCCAGCAGCTTGCCAAGCGGGAACGCAGATACGCAGTATTTT